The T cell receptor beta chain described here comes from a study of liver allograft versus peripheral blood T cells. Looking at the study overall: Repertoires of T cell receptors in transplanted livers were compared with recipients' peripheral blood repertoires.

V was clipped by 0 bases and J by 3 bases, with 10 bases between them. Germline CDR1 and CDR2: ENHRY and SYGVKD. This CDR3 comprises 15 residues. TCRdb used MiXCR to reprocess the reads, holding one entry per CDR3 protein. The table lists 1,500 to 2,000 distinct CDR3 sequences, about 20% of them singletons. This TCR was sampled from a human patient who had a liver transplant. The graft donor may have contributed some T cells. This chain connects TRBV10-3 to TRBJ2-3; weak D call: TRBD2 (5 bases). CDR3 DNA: TGTGCCATCAGTGAGTCCAGAGGCGGGACAGATACGCAGTATTTT. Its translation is CAISESRGGTDTQYF.